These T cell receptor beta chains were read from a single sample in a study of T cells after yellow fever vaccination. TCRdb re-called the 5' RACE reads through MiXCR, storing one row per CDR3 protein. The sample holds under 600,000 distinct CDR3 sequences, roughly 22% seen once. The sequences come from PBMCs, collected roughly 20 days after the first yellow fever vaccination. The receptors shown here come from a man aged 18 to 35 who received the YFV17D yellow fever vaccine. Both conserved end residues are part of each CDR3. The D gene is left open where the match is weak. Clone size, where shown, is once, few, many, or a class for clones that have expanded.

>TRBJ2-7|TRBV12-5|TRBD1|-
TGTGCTAGTGGACCATGGACAGGGACCCTCTACGAGCAGTACTTC
CASGPWTGTLYEQYF
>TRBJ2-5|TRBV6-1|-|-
TGTGCCAGCAATCAGGAAGCAGTACCCCTTCTGACCCAGTACTTC
CASNQEAVPLLTQYF
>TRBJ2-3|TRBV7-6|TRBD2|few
TGTGCCAGCAGCTTAGCACTAGCGGGGGGACGCACAGATACGCAGTATTTT
CASSLALAGGRTDTQYF
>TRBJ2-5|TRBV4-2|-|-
TGTGCCAGCAGCCCGGTACCCCGGGCCAAGACCCAGTACTTC
CASSPVPRAKTQYF
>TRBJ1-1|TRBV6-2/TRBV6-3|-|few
TGTGCCAGCAGTTACGAAGGGGACTCCACTGAAGCTTTCTTT
CASSYEGDSTEAFF
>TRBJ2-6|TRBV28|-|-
TGTGCCAGCAGTCCGAGGTCCGGGGCCAACGTCCTGACTTTC
CASSPRSGANVLTF
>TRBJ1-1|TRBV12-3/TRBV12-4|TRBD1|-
TGTGCCAGCGGGACAGCCAACCTGAACACTGAAGCTTTCTTT
CASGTANLNTEAFF
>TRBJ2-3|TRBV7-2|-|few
TGTGCCGCCGGGCTCAGCAGAGCAGATACGCAGTATTTT
CAAGLSRADTQYF
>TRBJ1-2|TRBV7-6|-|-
TGTGCCAGCAGGCAAATGGGCCGACAGGCAGACTACACCTTC
CASRQMGRQADYTF
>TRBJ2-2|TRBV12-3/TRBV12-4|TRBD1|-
TGTGCCAGCACAGGGGGCCCCGGGGAGCTGTTTTTT
CASTGGPGELFF
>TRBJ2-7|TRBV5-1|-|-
TGCGCCAGCACCGGGACGCCCAGCTCCTACGAGCAGTACTTC
CASTGTPSSYEQYF
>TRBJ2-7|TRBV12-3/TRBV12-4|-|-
TGTGCCAGCACCTCGGGGGACGAGCAGTACTTC
CASTSGDEQYF
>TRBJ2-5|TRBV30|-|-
TGTGCCTGGAGCCAAGGGAGGAGGGAGACCCAGTACTTC
CAWSQGRRETQYF
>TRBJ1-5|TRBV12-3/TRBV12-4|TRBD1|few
TGTGCCAGCAGTTCCTACAGGGGTTCGGGGCAGCCCCAGCATTTT
CASSSYRGSGQPQHF
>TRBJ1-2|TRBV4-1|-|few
TGCGCCAGCAGCCAAGAGAGGGGGTCTCGTGGCTACACCTTC
CASSQERGSRGYTF
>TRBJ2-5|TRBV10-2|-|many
TGCGCCAGCACCCCAGCGGGTCAAGAGACCCAGTACTTC
CASTPAGQETQYF
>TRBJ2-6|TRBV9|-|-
TGTGCCAGCAGCGTAGCTTCGGGGGCTATCGGCTCTGGGGCCAACGTCCTGACTTTC
CASSVASGAIGSGANVLTF
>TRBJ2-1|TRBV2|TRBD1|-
TGTGCCAGCAGTGGACAGGGGCTCTACAATGAGCAGTTCTTC
CASSGQGLYNEQFF
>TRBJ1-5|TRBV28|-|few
TGTGCCAGCAGCTCATTCCTGCCGGGCCAGCCCCAGCATTTT
CASSSFLPGQPQHF
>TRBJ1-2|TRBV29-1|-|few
TGCAGCGCCTTTGGCGCAAAGGGCTACACCTTC
CSAFGAKGYTF
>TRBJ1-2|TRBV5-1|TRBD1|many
TGCGCCAGCAGCTTGGGCTGGACAGGGGTTAACTATGGCTACACCTTC
CASSLGWTGVNYGYTF
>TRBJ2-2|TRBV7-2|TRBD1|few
TGTGCCAGTGGGGGGAGAAACAGGGGGACCGGGGAGCTGTTTTTT
CASGGRNRGTGELFF
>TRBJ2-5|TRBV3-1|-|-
TGTGCCAGCAGCCCACAACTCACAGGAGAAGAGACCCAGTACTTC
CASSPQLTGEETQYF
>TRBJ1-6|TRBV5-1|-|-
TGCGCCAGCAGCCCGGGGACCCTTTCAGGGGCCCTCCACTTT
CASSPGTLSGALHF
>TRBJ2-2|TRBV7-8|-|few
TGTGCCAGCAGCTTAGTCATGTGGGCCGGGGAGCTGTTTTTT
CASSLVMWAGELFF
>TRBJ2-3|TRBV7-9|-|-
TGTGCCAGCAGCCCTCGTCGGGGGCGGGATACGCAGTATTTT
CASSPRRGRDTQYF
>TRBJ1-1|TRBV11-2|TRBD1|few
TGTGCCAGCAGCTCCTGGACAGGGGGCGATTTTAACACTGAAGCTTTCTTT
CASSSWTGGDFNTEAFF
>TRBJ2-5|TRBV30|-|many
TGTGCCTGGAGTGTACTTTCCCGGGAAGAGACCCAGTACTTC
CAWSVLSREETQYF
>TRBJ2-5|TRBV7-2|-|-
TGTGCCAGCAGCTTCCGACGGTCCCACGGGGAGACCCAGTACTTC
CASSFRRSHGETQYF
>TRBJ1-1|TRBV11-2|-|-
TGTGCCAGCATGGTCAGGGGAGACACTGAAGCTTTCTTT
CASMVRGDTEAFF
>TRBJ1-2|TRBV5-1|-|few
TGCGCCAGCAGCTTGGATCGTACGGGGAACGGCTACACCTTC
CASSLDRTGNGYTF
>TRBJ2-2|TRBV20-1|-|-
TGCAGTGCTCCAAGAGGGGGTCGCACCGGGGAGCTGTTTTTT
CSAPRGGRTGELFF
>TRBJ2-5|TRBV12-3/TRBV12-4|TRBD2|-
TGTGCCAGCAGTTCTAGCGGGGGGGGAGAGACCCAGTACTTC
CASSSSGGGETQYF
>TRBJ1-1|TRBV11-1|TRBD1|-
TGTGCCAGCAGCTCGAGACAGGGGAACACTGAAGCTTTCTTT
CASSSRQGNTEAFF
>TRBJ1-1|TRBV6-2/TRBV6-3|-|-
TGTGCCAGCAGGAAACAGGGCGGCACTGAAGCTTTCTTT
CASRKQGGTEAFF
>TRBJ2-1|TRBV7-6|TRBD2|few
TGTGCCAGCAGCTTAGCAGTCATGGTCCAGGGACTAGCATCGTATGAGCAGTTCTTC
CASSLAVMVQGLASYEQFF
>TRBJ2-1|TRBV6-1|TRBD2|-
TGTGCCAGCCCGGGGGGGCTGTGGGGTGAGCAGTTCTTC
CASPGGLWGEQFF
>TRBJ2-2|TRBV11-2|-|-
TGTGCTACCCGCGACACCGGGGAGCTGTTTTTT
CATRDTGELFF
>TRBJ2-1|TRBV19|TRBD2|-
TGTGCCAGCAGCGGGGAAAACTCCTACAATGAGCAGTTCTTC
CASSGENSYNEQFF
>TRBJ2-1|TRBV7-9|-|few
TGTGCCAGCAGCTTAGTGTCGTGGGGTGACAATGAGCAGTTCTTC
CASSLVSWGDNEQFF
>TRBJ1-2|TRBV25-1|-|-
TGTGCCAGCAGTGAAGGGGGGATCGGCTATGGCTACACCTTC
CASSEGGIGYGYTF
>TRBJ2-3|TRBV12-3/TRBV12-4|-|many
TGTGCCAGCAGCTACTACACAGATACGCAGTATTTT
CASSYYTDTQYF